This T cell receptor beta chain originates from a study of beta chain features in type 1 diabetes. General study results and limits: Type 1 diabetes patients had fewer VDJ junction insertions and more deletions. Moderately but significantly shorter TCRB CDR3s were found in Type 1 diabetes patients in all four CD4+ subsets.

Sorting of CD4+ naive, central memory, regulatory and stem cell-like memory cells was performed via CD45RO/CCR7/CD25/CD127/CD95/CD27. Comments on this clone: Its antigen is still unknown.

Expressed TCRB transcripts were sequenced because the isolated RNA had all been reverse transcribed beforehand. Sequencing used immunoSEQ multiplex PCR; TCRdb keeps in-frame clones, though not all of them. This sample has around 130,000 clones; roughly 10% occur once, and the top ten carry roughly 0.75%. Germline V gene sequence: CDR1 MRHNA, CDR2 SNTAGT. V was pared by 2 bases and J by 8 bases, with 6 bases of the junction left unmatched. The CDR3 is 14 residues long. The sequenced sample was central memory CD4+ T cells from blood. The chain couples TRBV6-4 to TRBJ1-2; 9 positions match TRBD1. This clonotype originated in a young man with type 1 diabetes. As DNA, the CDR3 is TGTGCCAGCAGTGACACCGGGACAGGGAACGGCTACACCTTC. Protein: CASSDTGTGNGYTF.